Following are 22 T cell receptor beta chains from one sample sequenced in a study of shared clonotypes between healthy human individuals. Method: immunoSEQ multiplex PCR; TCRdb's copy keeps in-frame clones and lacks some. The data hold about 510,000 clones, with 70% to 80% observed a single time. The sequencing sample was made of PBMCs. The receptors derive from a woman between 35 and 50 years old in good health. Some clones in this sample may be carry-over from other donors' samples.

To note about this clone: Within the sample, other DNA sequences also encode this same CDR3. This chain connects TRBV5-1 to TRBJ1-5, with D tentatively TRBD1 (5 bases). CDR3 length equals 14 residues. Germline CDR1 and CDR2: SGHRS and YFSETQ. Trimming removed 0 bases at V and 1 base at J, with 5 bases between. The CDR3 protein is CASSLAGSNQPQHF. The CDR3 DNA is TGCGCCAGCAGCTTGGCAGGGAGCAATCAGCCCCAGCATTTT. Filled out from reference TRBV5-1 and TRBJ1-5, the complete variable domain reads KAGVTQTPRYLIKTRGQQVTLSCSPISGHRSVSWYQQTPGQGLQFLFEYFSETQRNKGNFPGRFSGRQFSNSRSEMNVSTLELGDSALYLCASSLAGSNQPQHFGDGTRLSIL.

This clone was seen more than once but under ten times. The J gene is TRBJ2-7, the V gene TRBV9; 8 bases are shared with TRBD1. Trimming cost V 4 bases and J 7 bases; bases outside gene matches: 16. This CDR3 contains 16 residues. Germline CDR1 and CDR2: SGDLS and YYNGEE. CDR3 in amino acids: CASSPTGAGQGREQYF. CDR3 sequence (DNA): TGTGCCAGCAGCCCCACGGGGGCAGGACAGGGCCGGGAGCAGTACTTC.

The chain uses TRBV28 and TRBJ2-5, with TRBD2 as a possible D gene (7 bases). Trimming took off 1 base at V and 5 bases at J, with 23 bases between the two ends. This CDR3 comprises 18 residues. Germline V gene data show CDR1 as MDHEN and CDR2 as SYDVKM. CDR3 region: CASSLLGGGSPVLETQYF. CDR3 sequence (DNA): TGTGCCAGCAGTTTATTGGGGGGGGGCTCACCCGTGCTGGAGACCCAGTACTTC.

The chain links TRBV4-1 to TRBJ2-1; D might be TRBD2 (5 bases). This CDR3 has 17 residues. In germline, CDR1 is MGHRA, CDR2 YSYEKL. Trimming pared 4 bases from V and 4 bases from J, leaving 20 bases between. CDR3 nucleotides: TGCGCCAGCAGCCGCCCTAAAGCCACCGGGAATTACAATGAGCAGTTCTTC. Residues: CASSRPKATGNYNEQFF.

This clone has more than one count but fewer than ten. This chain connects TRBV27 to TRBJ2-6, with unresolved D. Germline loops: CDR1 MNHEY, CDR2 SMNVEV (reference sequence). This CDR3 comprises 17 residues. With 3 bases removed from V and 0 bases from J, the gap between germline ends came to 12 bases. The CDR3 protein is CASSFINSDSGANVLTF. The CDR3 DNA sequence: TGTGCCAGCAGTTTCATTAACAGCGACTCTGGGGCCAACGTCCTGACTTTC.

The gene calls are TRBV4-1 and TRBJ1-4; 9 nucleotides agree with TRBD1. Trimming at V came to 0 bases and at J to 7 bases, leaving 6 bases not matched to a gene. CDR3 size: 16 residues. In germline, CDR1 is MGHRA, CDR2 YSYEKL. The CDR3 here is CASSQETGQGFEKLFF. As DNA, the CDR3 is TGCGCCAGCAGCCAAGAGACGGGACAGGGTTTTGAAAAACTGTTTTTT.

The V call is TRBV27, the J call TRBJ1-2; D call uncertain. Germline V gene data show CDR1 as MNHEY and CDR2 as SMNVEV (reference sequence). The CDR3 runs to 16 residues. The ends were cut back, 2 bases at V and 5 bases at J, with 18 bases in the middle. CDR3 protein: CASSLLPQVGLYGYTF. DNA of the CDR3: TGTGCCAGCAGTTTACTCCCGCAGGTGGGGTTATATGGCTACACCTTC.

This sequence joins TRBV28 and TRBJ2-7; D might be TRBD2 (5 bases). Germline V lookup: CDR1 MDHEN, CDR2 SYDVKM. The CDR3 sequence is 15 residues long. V shed 6 bases and J shed 9 bases, with 24 bases lying between them. CDR3 amino acids: CASRTPGNDPIGQYF. DNA of the CDR3: TGTGCCAGCAGAACGCCGGGGAACGACCCAATCGGGCAGTACTTC.

The V call is TRBV5-4, the J call TRBJ2-2; TRBD2 agrees at 7 bases. V trimming: 4 bases; J trimming: 8 bases; junction bases outside the gene matches: 14. Germline lookup yields CDR1 SGHNT and CDR2 YYREEE (reference sequence). The CDR3 is 16 amino acids. The CDR3 DNA sequence: TGTGCCAGCAGCCTGCCTCGATCGAGCGGGGAAGGGGAGCTGTTTTTT. It is translated as CASSLPRSSGEGELFF.

V and J are TRBV7-9 and TRBJ2-1; D tentatively fits TRBD1 or TRBD2 (5 bases each). V gave up 6 bases and J gave up 2 bases, with 20 bases separating them. This CDR3 region has 17 residues. CDR1 SEHNR and CDR2 FQNEAQ come from the germline V gene (reference sequence). The CDR3 spells CASRLGWGTVTYNEQFF. CDR3 nucleotides: TGTGCCAGCAGACTTGGCTGGGGGACGGTCACCTACAATGAGCAGTTCTTC. Based on the CDR3 plus reference TRBV7-9 and TRBJ2-1, the full variable domain is DTGVSQNPRHKITKRGQNVTFRCDPISEHNRLYWYRQTLGQGPEFLTYFQNEAQLEKSRLLSDRFSAERPKGSFSTLEIQRTEQGDSAMYLCASRLGWGTVTYNEQFFGPGTRLTVL.

The chain links TRBV5-1 to TRBJ1-4; a possible D gene is TRBD1 (6 bases). V lost 1 base and J lost 4, with 11 bases in between. CDR3 size: 15 residues. Germline CDR1 is SGHRS and CDR2 is YFSETQ. CDR3 loop: CASSLRTARNEKLFF. DNA for the CDR3: TGCGCCAGCAGCTTGCGGACAGCTCGTAATGAAAAACTGTTTTTT.

The V gene is TRBV9, the J gene TRBJ2-7; D remains unclear. Trimming removed 4 bases at V and 2 bases at J, with 13 bases between. Looked up from germline, CDR1 is SGDLS and CDR2 is YYNGEE. The CDR3 has 14 amino acids. CDR3 nucleotides: TGTGCCAGCAGCCCCCGCGACCGAGCCTACGAGCAGTACTTC. Protein product: CASSPRDRAYEQYF.

The chain recombines TRBV5-1 with TRBJ2-7; D is perhaps TRBD1 (6 bases). This CDR3 has 15 residues. The V end lost 0 bases, the J end lost 6 bases, and 16 bases lay between the germline ends. CDR1 and CDR2 from the germline V gene are SGHRS and YFSETQ. The CDR3: CASSLGGGDQGEQYF. The CDR3 bases are TGCGCCAGCAGCTTGGGAGGGGGAGATCAGGGCGAGCAGTACTTC.

The V gene is TRBV10-3, the J gene TRBJ2-2; D is perhaps TRBD2 (6 bases). Germline V gene sequence: CDR1 ENHRY, CDR2 SYGVKD. Trimming stripped 3 bases from V and 5 bases from J, with 16 bases between. The CDR3 is 16 amino acids. CDR3 residues: CAISDAPGAGTGELFF. The CDR3 DNA follows: TGTGCCATCAGTGACGCTCCGGGCGCGGGGACCGGGGAGCTGTTTTTT.

The chain is built from TRBV19 and TRBJ2-5, with 7 bases lining up with TRBD2. J lost 3 bases, V lost 4 bases, and 5 bases had no gene match. Germline V CDR1 and CDR2: LNHDA, SQIVND (reference sequence). CDR3 length: 14 residues. In nucleotides, the CDR3 is TGTGCCAGTAGTAATGGCGGGAGTGAAGAGACCCAGTACTTC. Amino acid sequence: CASSNGGSEETQYF.

This chain joins TRBV7-2 and TRBJ2-1; perhaps TRBD1 as D (6 bases). The CDR3 runs 15 residues. Trimming shortened V by 5 bases and J by 2 bases, and 13 bases separated the two germline ends. Per germline, CDR1 SGHTA and CDR2 FQGNSA. CDR3 region: CASSDLGAAYNEQFF. CDR3 nucleotide sequence: TGTGCCAGCAGCGATTTGGGGGCAGCCTACAATGAGCAGTTCTTC. Combining the CDR3 with reference TRBV7-2 and TRBJ2-1 gives the whole variable domain GAGVSQSPSNKVTEKGKDVELRCDPISGHTALYWYRQSLGQGLEFLIYFQGNSAPDKSGLPSDRFSAERTGGSVSTLTIQRTQQEDSAVYLCASSDLGAAYNEQFFGPGTRLTVL.

This clone has just one count. J is TRBJ2-1 and V is TRBV1; the D call TRBD2 from the table was never checked on the DNA. TRBV1 is an annotated pseudogene. This CDR3 comprises 15 residues. The CDR3 DNA reads as TGCACCAGCAGCCCCGGGCGGGCGGACTACAATGAGCAGTTCTTC. This encodes CTSSPGRADYNEQFF.

This clone was detected a few times. The chain employs TRBV19 and TRBJ2-3; weak D call: TRBD2 (6 bases). The germline V gene has CDR1 LNHDA and CDR2 SQIVND (reference sequence). V dropped 5 bases and J dropped 1 base, with 13 bases sitting between them. There are 15 residues in the CDR3. Here the CDR3 DNA reads TGTGCCAGTAGTCCAAGGGGACTGCGCACAGATACGCAGTATTTT. This codes for CASSPRGLRTDTQYF.

The chain joins TRBV28 to TRBJ2-2, with TRBD2 matching 10 bases. The V segment lost 8 bases and the J segment 8 bases; nucleotides outside the gene matches: 5. Germline CDR1 and CDR2: MDHEN and SYDVKM. The CDR3 covers 13 residues. The CDR3 nucleotides are TGTGCCAGCCTCAGCGGGAGGGCGGGGGAGCTGTTTTTT. Encoded protein: CASLSGRAGELFF.

The V and J genes are TRBV21-1 and TRBJ2-3; the table calls TRBD2, which could not be checked here. TRBV21-1 is assigned pseudogene status. The CDR3 runs to 16 residues. The CDR3 loop reads CASSSGLAGGGDTQYF. In DNA form, the CDR3 reads TGTGCCAGCAGCAGTGGACTAGCGGGAGGGGGAGATACGCAGTATTTT.

In this sample, this clone turned up once. The rearrangement joins TRBV7-3 to TRBJ2-3, with a possible D match to TRBD1 (6 bases). The CDR3 covers 14 residues. V was pared by 2 bases and J by 5 bases, with 11 bases between. Germline V CDR1 and CDR2: SGHTA, FQGTGA. Here the CDR3 DNA reads TGTGCCAGCAGCTTAGGGGGCAGGGAAGATACGCAGTATTTT. This codes for CASSLGGREDTQYF.

The sample holds a few counts of this clone. The sample has other DNA sequences that encode this CDR3 too. J is TRBJ2-2 and V is TRBV28; 11 bases are a match to TRBD2. The V and J ends lost 3 bases and 5 bases, in that order; junction bases with no gene match: 2. Germline V gives CDR1 MDHEN, CDR2 SYDVKM. This CDR3 has 15 residues. As DNA, the CDR3 is TGTGCCAGCAGTTTCGGGACTAGCGGAACCGGGGAGCTGTTTTTT. This codes for CASSFGTSGTGELFF.